Listed here are 9 T cell receptor beta chains from one sample, sequenced in a study of cytomegalovirus exposure and HLA in healthy donors. The PCR had 60 Vbeta and 13 Jbeta primers. Produced via immunoSEQ multiplex PCR; TCRdb's table is partial and in-frame only. The sample records 80,000 to 100,000 clones, roughly four fifths being singletons. Specimen: PBMCs. Every receptor here comes from a man aged 40-55 years in good health and CMV-seronegative.

Only one count was recorded for this clone. V is TRBV4-2 and J is TRBJ1-6; unclear D gene. Germline V gives CDR1 LGHNA, CDR2 YNFKEQ. Trimming left V 8 bases short and J 0 bases short, with 14 bases between. This CDR3 contains 16 residues. The CDR3 DNA reads as TGTGCCAGCCGATCGTGGTCGGGCTCCTATAATTCACCCCTCCACTTT. Protein: CASRSWSGSYNSPLHF.

The chain recombines TRBV6-5 with TRBJ2-1, with 11 bases aligning to TRBD2. The germline CDR1 and CDR2 sequences are MNHEY and SVGAGI. V lost 7 bases to trimming and J lost 9 bases; unmatched junction nucleotides: 11. The CDR3 contains 15 residues. The CDR3: CASNPLAGAGGEQFF. The CDR3 nucleotides are TGTGCCAGCAACCCACTAGCGGGGGCTGGGGGTGAGCAGTTCTTC.

The V call is TRBV25-1, the J call TRBJ1-3; D is perhaps TRBD1 (5 bases). Trimming took off 4 bases at V and 0 bases at J, with 19 bases between the two ends. Per germline, CDR1 MGHDK and CDR2 SYGVNS. The CDR3 length is 18 residues. CDR3 loop: CASSAIPGRGNSGNTIYF. CDR3 coding DNA: TGTGCCAGCAGTGCCATCCCCGGACGGGGGAACTCTGGAAACACCATATATTTT.

The chain employs TRBV5-1 and TRBJ2-5, with D maybe TRBD2 (6 bases). This CDR3 is 13 amino acids long. Germline CDR1 and CDR2: SGHRS and YFSETQ. Trimming stripped 0 bases from V and 4 bases from J, with 7 bases between. The CDR3 region has the DNA TGCGCCAGCAGCTTGGAGGAGGGAGAGACCCAGTACTTC. Translation gives CASSLEEGETQYF.

This clone was counted only a few times. V usage is TRBV6-1 and J usage is TRBJ2-3; a possible D gene is TRBD1 (5 bases). Germline CDR1 MNHNS, CDR2 SASEGT. The CDR3 runs to 15 residues. Trimming removed 8 bases from V and 0 bases from J, with 15 bases in between. The CDR3 sequence is CASYLGRQSTDTQYF. The DNA for the CDR3 is TGTGCCAGCTATCTGGGGCGACAGAGCACAGATACGCAGTATTTT.

The chain links TRBV9 to TRBJ1-6; no clear D gene. The V and J ends lost 0 bases and 7 bases respectively, with 8 bases between them. CDR1 is SGDLS, CDR2 YYNGEE, per germline. The CDR3 sequence is 14 residues long. The CDR3: CASSVEAGNSPLHF. CDR3 nucleotides: TGTGCCAGCAGCGTAGAGGCGGGAAATTCACCCCTCCACTTT.

The chain carries TRBV19 and TRBJ1-1; TRBD1 matches at 9 bases. The CDR3 extends over 13 amino acids. V was clipped by 8 bases and J by 4 bases; unmatched bases: 5. Germline CDR1 LNHDA, CDR2 SQIVND (reference sequence). CDR3 loop: CASGDREGTEAFF. The CDR3 DNA is TGTGCCAGTGGGGACAGGGAGGGCACTGAAGCTTTCTTT.

The CDR3 sequence: CASSRGPDTQYF. The CDR3 bases are TGTGCCAGCAGCAGGGGGCCAGATACGCAGTATTTT. The chain is built from TRBV28 and TRBJ2-3, with TRBD1 identical over 8 bases. This CDR3 has 12 amino acids. Germline CDR1 and CDR2: MDHEN and SYDVKM. V shed 6 bases, J shed 4 bases, and the junction held 0 bases outside the gene matches.

V and J are TRBV4-1 and TRBJ2-7; weak D call: TRBD1 (5 bases). This CDR3 has 14 residues. Trimming stripped 1 base from V and 4 bases from J, with 11 bases between. Germline lookup yields CDR1 MGHRA and CDR2 YSYEKL. DNA for the CDR3: TGCGCCAGCAGCCAAGGCGTGCAGGGATACGAGCAGTACTTC. Protein: CASSQGVQGYEQYF.